The 12 T cell receptor beta chains in this list originate from one sample, sequenced in a study of blood T cells in healthy people across ages (dated by TCRdb to between 2015 and 2016). The protocol used for the library was 5' RACE. A second PCR of about 6 to 11 cycles was performed with a sample-barcoded 5' primer and a J-beta primer mix. TCRdb took the public reads, trimmed them with fastp at Q25, ran MiXCR for clone calling and kept in-frame beta chains. Each entry is one CDR3 protein sequence, shown with its most common DNA and genes. This sample comprises around 1,900,000 distinct CDR3 sequences, around 42% of them detected only once. Clones ranked in the top ten supply 20% to 25% of the sample. The sequencing sample was made of blood. These receptors were collected from a human donor in good health.

This clonotype was seen more than once but under ten times. The rearrangement uses TRBV7-2 and TRBJ2-1, with 11 bases lining up with TRBD2. Germline V gene sequence: CDR1 SGHTA, CDR2 FQGNSA. The length of the CDR3 is 15 residues. With 3 bases clipped from V and 5 bases from J, the junction kept 3 bases outside the gene matches. CDR3 sequence (DNA): TGTGCCAGCAGCTTTCTAGCGGGGGGCCACAATGAGCAGTTCTTC. Amino acid sequence: CASSFLAGGHNEQFF.

The genes are TRBV7-9 and TRBJ1-1; a possible D gene is TRBD1 (6 bases). V gave up 7 bases and J gave up 11 bases, with 11 bases separating them. There are 10 residues in the CDR3. CDR1 and CDR2 (germline): SEHNR, FQNEAQ (reference sequence). CDR3 sequence (DNA): TGTGCCAGCAACCGGGACAACGCTTTCTTT. Amino acids: CASNRDNAFF.

J is TRBJ1-1 and V is TRBV21-1. TRBV21-1 is a recognized pseudogene. The CDR3 contains 15 residues. CDR3 in DNA: TGTGCCAGCAGCATAGCTGACATTGTGAACACTGAAGCTTTCTTT. Residues: CASSIADIVNTEAFF.

This clonotype was counted only a few times. The J gene is TRBJ1-5, the V gene TRBV24-1; D uncertain. Looked up from germline, CDR1 is KGHDR and CDR2 is SFDVKD. The CDR3 has 13 amino acids. V lost 6 bases to trimming and J lost 7 bases, with 12 bases between them. The CDR3 coding sequence is TGTGCCACCAGTCCCGGCTCGGGACAGCCCCAGCATTTT. Translating it yields CATSPGSGQPQHF.

The rearrangement uses TRBV7-2 and TRBJ1-6; D might be TRBD1 (6 bases). V was pared by 3 bases and J by 10 bases, with 13 bases between. This CDR3 region has 14 residues. Germline lookup yields CDR1 SGHTA and CDR2 FQGNSA. The CDR3 bases are TGTGCCAGCAGCTTGGTCCCAGGGACATCACCCCTCCACTTT. It codes for CASSLVPGTSPLHF. The full variable domain, its missing parts supplied by reference TRBV7-2 and TRBJ1-6, is GAGVSQSPSNKVTEKGKDVELRCDPISGHTALYWYRQSLGQGLEFLIYFQGNSAPDKSGLPSDRFSAERTGGSVSTLTIQRTQQEDSAVYLCASSLVPGTSPLHFGNGTRLTVT.

J is TRBJ2-7 and V is TRBV18; D not certain. This CDR3 has 16 residues. V was pared by 2 bases and J by 1 base, with 15 bases between. Germline CDR1 is KGHSH and CDR2 is LQKENI. CDR3 amino acids: CASSPWSPGRSYEQYF. CDR3 sequence (DNA): TGTGCCAGCTCACCATGGAGCCCAGGAAGATCCTACGAGCAGTACTTC.

This chain joins TRBV6-1 and TRBJ1-2; D possibly corresponds to TRBD1 (5 bases). Germline CDR1 reads MNHNS; CDR2 reads SASEGT. With 1 base removed from V and 2 bases from J, the gap between germline ends came to 14 bases. The CDR3 sequence is 16 residues long. As DNA, the CDR3 is TGTGCCAGCAGTGAAGGGGGATCTAGACAGAACTATGGCTACACCTTC. Its translation is CASSEGGSRQNYGYTF.

A few counts support this clonotype. J is TRBJ1-2 and V is TRBV10-3; D might be TRBD1 (6 bases). The CDR3 runs to 15 residues. Germline assignment: CDR1 ENHRY and CDR2 SYGVKD. The germline V and J ends were trimmed by 2 bases and 6 bases, with 16 bases remaining between them. The CDR3 loop reads CAISEGGAQRNGYTF. The CDR3 DNA reads as TGTGCCATCAGTGAGGGGGGCGCCCAGAGAAATGGCTACACCTTC.

The rearrangement joins TRBV29-1 to TRBJ2-5; 8 bases are shared with TRBD2. The CDR3 spans 14 residues. V lost 5 bases, J lost 5 bases, and 10 bases stayed unmatched. CDR1 is SQVTM and CDR2 is ANQGSEA in the germline V gene. The CDR3 reads CSVFPPRGDETQYF. The CDR3, as DNA: TGCAGCGTTTTTCCCCCGCGGGGGGATGAGACCCAGTACTTC.

This clonotype has a single count. This sequence joins TRBV25-1 and TRBJ2-3; D is undetermined. CDR3 size: 14 residues. V was pared by 4 bases and J by 2 bases, with 10 bases between. The germline V gene encodes CDR1 MGHDK and CDR2 SYGVNS. The CDR3, as DNA: TGTGCCAGCAGTGGGGTAAAGCTCACAGATACGCAGTATTTT. It is translated as CASSGVKLTDTQYF. The variable domain in full, with the rest retrieved from reference TRBV25-1 and TRBJ2-3, is EADIYQTPRYLVIGTGKKITLECSQTMGHDKMYWYQQDPGMELHLIHYSYGVNSTEKGDLSSESTVSRIRTEHFPLTLESARPSHTSQYLCASSGVKLTDTQYFGPGTRLTVL.

This chain joins TRBV29-1 and TRBJ1-2, with D possibly TRBD1 on 6 matching bases. CDR1 is SQVTM, CDR2 ANQGSEA, per germline. The CDR3 is 16 amino acids. The V and J ends lost 1 base and 5 bases respectively, with 20 bases between them. CDR3 sequence (DNA): TGCAGCGTTGAAGTCCCTAACAGGGTATCAGAATATGGCTACACCTTC. Its translation is CSVEVPNRVSEYGYTF.

The gene calls are TRBV28 and TRBJ2-7; 9 bases line up with TRBD1. The germline gives CDR1 MDHEN, CDR2 SYDVKM. Trimming removed 6 bases from V and 4 bases from J; junction bases left unmatched: 10. This CDR3 comprises 15 residues. The CDR3 protein is CASRKGTGKLYEQYF. DNA for the CDR3: TGTGCCAGCAGGAAAGGGACAGGGAAGTTATACGAGCAGTACTTC.